This T cell receptor (beta chain) was retrieved from a study of T cell repertoires in cytomegalovirus infection. In its sample, this clonotype was seen a few times. Looked up from germline, CDR1 is KGHDR and CDR2 is SFDVKD. The V and J ends lost 4 bases and 6 bases, in that order; junction bases with no gene match: 7. This CDR3 has 14 amino acids. Using its own MiXCR run on the reads, TCRdb lists one record per CDR3 protein. Of more than 650,000 distinct CDR3 sequences listed, under 40% are singletons. The source of this sequence is a human donor in good health (CMV status not recorded). Some clones in this sample may be carry-over from other donors' samples. The sample taken for sequencing was PBMCs. The V gene is TRBV24-1, the J gene TRBJ1-2; the match to TRBD1 covers 7 bases. CDR3 DNA: TGTGCCACCAGTGACCGTGGACAGGCCGATGGCTACACCTTC. It is translated as CATSDRGQADGYTF.